The sample holds one count of the clone carrying this TCR beta chain. Its target is not known. This entry is derived from a study of shared clonotypes between healthy human individuals. Study conclusions and caveats: Blood was the sole source, and tissue repertoires probably differ.

The data were produced by immunoSEQ multiplex PCR, yet TCRdb's version contains in-frame clones alone and is incomplete. Of some 1,400,000 clones detected, roughly 96% appear once; the ten largest clones hold roughly 1.2%. Trimming removed 2 bases at V and 5 bases at J, with 7 bases between. In germline, CDR1 is SGHRS, CDR2 YFSETQ. This CDR3 comprises 12 residues. The chain joins TRBV5-1 to TRBJ2-5, with no clear D. The sequencing sample was made of naive CD4+ T cells sorted from blood. Sample subset: CD45RA+ positively selected. The origin of this receptor is a man between 25 and 39 years old in good health. Written as DNA, the CDR3 is TGCGCCAGCAGCTTTGGAGTGGAGACCCAGTACTTC. Translation gives CASSFGVETQYF.